This entry lists 11 T cell receptor beta chains sequenced from one sample in a study of cytomegalovirus exposure and HLA in healthy donors. In the PCR, 60 Vbeta and 13 Jbeta primers were used. Using immunoSEQ multiplex PCR, the repertoire was profiled, and TCRdb retains in-frame clones only, with some absent. The profile shows just over 95,000 clones, about 81% of them singletons. What was sequenced was PBMCs. The receptors shown here come from a woman in her thirties or forties in good health and CMV-seropositive.

The rearrangement joins TRBV28 to TRBJ1-5; TRBD1 is a possible D gene (5 bases). Germline assignment: CDR1 MDHEN and CDR2 SYDVKM. The CDR3 has 15 residues. V dropped 2 bases and J dropped 5 bases, with 13 bases sitting between them. In nucleotides, the CDR3 is TGTGCCAGCAGTTTAGGTGGACAAGGTGATCAGCCCCAGCATTTT. Amino acids: CASSLGGQGDQPQHF.

The gene calls are TRBV6-1 and TRBJ1-4; TRBD1 is a possible D gene (5 bases). The V end lost 1 base, the J end lost 6 bases, and 12 bases lay between the germline ends. The CDR3 consists of 15 residues. Germline CDR1 is MNHNS and CDR2 is SASEGT. The CDR3 loop reads CASSEGVGPDEKLFF. The CDR3 bases are TGTGCCAGCAGTGAAGGTGTGGGGCCGGATGAAAAACTGTTTTTT.

In its sample, this clone was seen a few times. The chain combines TRBV30 with TRBJ2-5, with 8 bases aligning to TRBD2. From germline, CDR1 is GTSNPN and CDR2 SVGIG (reference sequence). V lost 0 bases, J lost 5 bases, and 5 bases stayed unmatched. The CDR3 extends over 14 amino acids. The CDR3 nucleotides read TGTGCCTGGAGTGTACATAGCGGGATTGAGACCCAGTACTTC. It yields the protein CAWSVHSGIETQYF.

The V gene is TRBV7-9, the J gene TRBJ2-2, with 11 bases identical to TRBD2. CDR3 length: 15 amino acids. Germline assignment: CDR1 SEHNR and CDR2 FQNEAQ (reference sequence). J gave up 7 bases and V 4 bases, and 5 bases lay outside the gene matches. The CDR3 DNA sequence: TGTGCCAGCAGCTCGTTCGGACTAGCGGGCGGGGAGCTGTTTTTT. Amino acids: CASSSFGLAGGELFF.

This clone was observed once. The V call is TRBV7-3, the J call TRBJ2-3; unclear D gene. Germline V gene lookup returns CDR1 SGHTA and CDR2 FQGTGA. V lost 5 bases and J lost 6, with 18 bases in between. CDR3 length: 15 residues. The CDR3 loop is CASSPLGLGVDTQYF. As DNA, the CDR3 is TGTGCCAGCAGCCCGCTGGGTTTGGGCGTTGATACGCAGTATTTT.

CDR3 loop: CATSVGLASYNEQFF. CDR3 coding DNA: TGTGCCACCAGCGTAGGACTAGCGTCCTACAATGAGCAGTTCTTC. The chain joins TRBV15 to TRBJ2-1; TRBD2 matches 9 bases. The CDR3 length is 15 residues. Germline CDR1 is LNHNV and CDR2 is YYDKDF (reference sequence). J was trimmed by 1 base and V by 5 bases; bases with no gene match: 3.

This chain connects TRBV19 to TRBJ1-5; D is ambiguous. This CDR3 region has 14 residues. Germline CDR1 LNHDA, CDR2 SQIVND (reference sequence). The ends were cut back, 8 bases at V and 4 bases at J, with 15 bases in the middle. CDR3 nucleotide sequence: TGTGCCAGTCGGAACAGTATACGAAATCAGCCCCAGCATTTT. It encodes CASRNSIRNQPQHF.

This chain uses TRBV5-1 with TRBJ2-5; weak D call: TRBD1 (6 bases). Germline V lookup: CDR1 SGHRS, CDR2 YFSETQ. The CDR3 spans 14 residues. The V end was cut by 0 bases, the J end by 5 bases, with 11 bases between. This chain's CDR3 is CASSLESGEETQYF. In DNA, the CDR3 is TGCGCCAGCAGCTTGGAGTCAGGGGAGGAGACCCAGTACTTC.

The chain recombines TRBV5-6 with TRBJ1-5; 9 bases are a match to TRBD1. Germline V gives CDR1 SGHDT, CDR2 YYEEEE. CDR3 length: 13 amino acids. The J segment lost 5 bases and the V segment lost 4 bases, leaving 1 base of the junction unmatched. The chain's CDR3 is CASSRTGDQPQHF. The DNA of the CDR3 is TGTGCCAGCAGCCGGACAGGGGATCAGCCCCAGCATTTT.

The chain combines TRBV5-1 with TRBJ1-4; 9 positions match TRBD1. The J segment lost 6 bases and the V segment lost 3 bases, leaving 9 bases of the junction unmatched. This CDR3 region has 16 residues. Per the germline V gene, CDR1 is SGHRS and CDR2 is YFSETQ. CDR3 DNA: TGCGCCAGCAGCTCCAATCCGGGACAGGGCTATGAAAAACTGTTTTTT. Protein: CASSSNPGQGYEKLFF. Full variable domain (outside the CDR3, taken from reference TRBV5-1 and TRBJ1-4): KAGVTQTPRYLIKTRGQQVTLSCSPISGHRSVSWYQQTPGQGLQFLFEYFSETQRNKGNFPGRFSGRQFSNSRSEMNVSTLELGDSALYLCASSSNPGQGYEKLFFGSGTQLSVL.

The rearrangement joins TRBV7-2 to TRBJ2-1, with no clear D. The CDR3 runs 14 residues. The V end lost 0 bases, the J end lost 6 bases, and 9 bases lay between the germline ends. From germline, CDR1 is SGHTA and CDR2 FQGNSA. The CDR3 DNA sequence: TGTGCCAGCAGCTTAGCGATGGCTAGCAATGAGCAGTTCTTC. This sequence encodes CASSLAMASNEQFF.